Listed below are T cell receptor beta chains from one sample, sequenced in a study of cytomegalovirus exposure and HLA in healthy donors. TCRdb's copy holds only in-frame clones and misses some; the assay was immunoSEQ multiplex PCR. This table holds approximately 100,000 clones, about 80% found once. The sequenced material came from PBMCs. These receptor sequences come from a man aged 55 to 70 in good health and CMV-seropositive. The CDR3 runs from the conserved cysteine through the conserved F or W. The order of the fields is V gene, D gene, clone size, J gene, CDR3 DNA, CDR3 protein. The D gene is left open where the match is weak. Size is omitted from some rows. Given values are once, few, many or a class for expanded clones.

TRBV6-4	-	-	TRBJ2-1	TGTGCCAGCAGTTTGGGGGCGACCCCCTACAATGAGCAGTTCTTC	CASSLGATPYNEQFF
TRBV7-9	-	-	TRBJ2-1	TGTGCCAGCAGCTTAGAGCGGAGCTACAATGAGCAGTTCTTC	CASSLERSYNEQFF
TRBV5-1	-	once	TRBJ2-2	TGCGCCAGCAGCTTGCGAGGATCCGGGGAGCTGTTTTTT	CASSLRGSGELFF
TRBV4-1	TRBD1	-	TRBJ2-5	TGCGCCAGCAGCCAGTTTGGGACAGCGAATCAAGAGACCCAGTACTTC	CASSQFGTANQETQYF
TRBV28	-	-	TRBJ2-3	TGTGCCAGCAGTCCCCAAAGTTTCGTGACACAGTCTAGCACAGATACGCAGTATTTT	CASSPQSFVTQSSTDTQYF
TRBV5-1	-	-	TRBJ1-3	TGCGCCAGCAGCCTGCAGGGGTTGAGTGGGGACACCATATATTTT	CASSLQGLSGDTIYF
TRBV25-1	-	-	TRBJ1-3	TGTGCCAGCAGTCCGCAGGGTTCCTCTGGAAACACCATATATTTT	CASSPQGSSGNTIYF
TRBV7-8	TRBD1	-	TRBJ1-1	TGTGCCAGCAGCCCCCACAGGGGTTCGGACACTGAAGCTTTCTTT	CASSPHRGSDTEAFF
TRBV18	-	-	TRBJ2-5	TGTGCCAGCTCACCAGTATGGGGCTCCCAAGAGACCCAGTACTTC	CASSPVWGSQETQYF
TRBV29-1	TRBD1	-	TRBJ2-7	TGCAGCGTTGAATCCGGACAGGTGGACTACGAGCAGTACTTC	CSVESGQVDYEQYF